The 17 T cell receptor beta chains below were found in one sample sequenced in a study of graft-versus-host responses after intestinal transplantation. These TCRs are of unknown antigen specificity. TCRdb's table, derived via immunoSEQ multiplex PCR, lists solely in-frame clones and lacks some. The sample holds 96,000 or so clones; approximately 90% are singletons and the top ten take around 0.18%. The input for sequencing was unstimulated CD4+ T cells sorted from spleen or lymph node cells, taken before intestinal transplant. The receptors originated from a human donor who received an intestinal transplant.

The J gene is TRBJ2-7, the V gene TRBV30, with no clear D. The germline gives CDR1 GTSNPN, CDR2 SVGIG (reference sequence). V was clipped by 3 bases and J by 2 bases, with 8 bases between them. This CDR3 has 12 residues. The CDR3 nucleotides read TGTGCCTGGAGATTTTCCGCCTACGAGCAGTACTTC. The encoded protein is CAWRFSAYEQYF.

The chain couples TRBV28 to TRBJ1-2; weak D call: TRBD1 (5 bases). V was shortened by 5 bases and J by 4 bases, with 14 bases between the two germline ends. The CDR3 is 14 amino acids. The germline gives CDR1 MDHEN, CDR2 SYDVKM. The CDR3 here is CASSRVTGVYGYTF. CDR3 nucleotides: TGTGCCAGCAGTCGAGTAACAGGCGTCTATGGCTACACCTTC.

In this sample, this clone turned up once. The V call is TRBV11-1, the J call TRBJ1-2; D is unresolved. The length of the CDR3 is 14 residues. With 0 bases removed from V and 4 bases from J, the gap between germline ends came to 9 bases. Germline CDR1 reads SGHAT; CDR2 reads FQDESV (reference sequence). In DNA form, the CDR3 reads TGTGCCAGCAGCTTAGCGCCTGGGCTCTATGGCTACACCTTC. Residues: CASSLAPGLYGYTF.

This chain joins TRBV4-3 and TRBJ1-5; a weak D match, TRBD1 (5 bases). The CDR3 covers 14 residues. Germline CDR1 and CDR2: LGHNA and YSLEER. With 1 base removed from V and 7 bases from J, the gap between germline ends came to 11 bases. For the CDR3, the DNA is TGCGCCAGCAGCCAAGTGGCCGGGGGGCAGCCCCAGCATTTT. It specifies CASSQVAGGQPQHF.

The CDR3, as DNA: TGTGCCACCAGCAGAGGACAGGGTCGGGAGCAGTACTTC. Its translation is CATSRGQGREQYF. The chain links TRBV15 to TRBJ2-7; TRBD1 matches 7 bases. Germline loops: CDR1 LNHNV, CDR2 YYDKDF (reference sequence). The V and J ends lost 1 base and 7 bases, in that order; junction bases with no gene match: 4. This CDR3 is built from 13 residues.

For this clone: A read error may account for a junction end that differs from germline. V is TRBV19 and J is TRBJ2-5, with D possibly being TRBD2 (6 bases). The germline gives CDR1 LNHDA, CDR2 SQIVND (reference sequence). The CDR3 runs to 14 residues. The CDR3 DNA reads TGTGCCAGTAGCAACCGACTAGTCCAAGGGACCCAGTACTTC. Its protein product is CASSNRLVQGTQYF.

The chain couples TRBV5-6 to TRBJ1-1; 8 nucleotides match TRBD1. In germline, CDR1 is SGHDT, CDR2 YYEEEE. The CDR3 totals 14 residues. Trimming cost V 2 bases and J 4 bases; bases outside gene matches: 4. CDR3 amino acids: CASSFRGRFTEAFF. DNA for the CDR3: TGTGCCAGCAGCTTCAGGGGGCGCTTCACTGAAGCTTTCTTT.

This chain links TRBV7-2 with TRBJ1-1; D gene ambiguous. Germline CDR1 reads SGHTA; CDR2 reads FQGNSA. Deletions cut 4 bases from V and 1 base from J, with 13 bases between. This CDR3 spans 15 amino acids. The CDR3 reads CASSSPQDWNTEAFF. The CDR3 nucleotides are TGTGCCAGCAGCTCCCCTCAGGACTGGAACACTGAAGCTTTCTTT. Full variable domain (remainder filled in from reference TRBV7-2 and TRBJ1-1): GAGVSQSPSNKVTEKGKDVELRCDPISGHTALYWYRQSLGQGLEFLIYFQGNSAPDKSGLPSDRFSAERTGGSVSTLTIQRTQQEDSAVYLCASSSPQDWNTEAFFGQGTRLTVV.

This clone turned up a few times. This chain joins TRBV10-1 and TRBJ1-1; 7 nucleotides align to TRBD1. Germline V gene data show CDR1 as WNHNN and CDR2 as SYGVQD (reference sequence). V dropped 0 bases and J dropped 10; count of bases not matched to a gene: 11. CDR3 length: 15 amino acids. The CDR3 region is CASSESGRGGVGAFF. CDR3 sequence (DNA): TGCGCCAGCAGTGAGTCGGGTCGAGGGGGCGTTGGAGCTTTCTTT.

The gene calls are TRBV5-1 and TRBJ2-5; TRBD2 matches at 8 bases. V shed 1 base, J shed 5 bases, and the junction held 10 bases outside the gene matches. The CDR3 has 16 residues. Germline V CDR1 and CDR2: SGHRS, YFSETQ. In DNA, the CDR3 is TGCGCCAGCAGCTTGCCTGGCGGGGGGCGCCGGGAGACCCAGTACTTC. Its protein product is CASSLPGGGRRETQYF.

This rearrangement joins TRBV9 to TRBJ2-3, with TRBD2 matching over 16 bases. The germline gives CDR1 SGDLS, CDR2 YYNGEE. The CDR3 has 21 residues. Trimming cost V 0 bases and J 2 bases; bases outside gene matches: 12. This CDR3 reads CASSVDLGLAGGPENTDTQYF. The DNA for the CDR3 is TGTGCCAGCAGCGTAGACTTGGGACTAGCGGGGGGGCCTGAGAACACAGATACGCAGTATTTT.

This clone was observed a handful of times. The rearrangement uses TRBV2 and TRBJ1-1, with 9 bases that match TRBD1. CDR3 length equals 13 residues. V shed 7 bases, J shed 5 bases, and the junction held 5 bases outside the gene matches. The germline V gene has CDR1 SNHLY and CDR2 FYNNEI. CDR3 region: CASTGQGRTEAFF. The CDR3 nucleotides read TGTGCCAGCACCGGACAGGGGAGGACTGAAGCTTTCTTT. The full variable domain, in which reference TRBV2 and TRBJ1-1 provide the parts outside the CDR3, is EPEVTQTPSHQVTQMGQEVILRCVPISNHLYFYWYRQILGQKVEFLVSFYNNEISEKSEIFDDQFSVERPDGSNFTLKIRSTKLEDSAMYFCASTGQGRTEAFFGQGTRLTVV.

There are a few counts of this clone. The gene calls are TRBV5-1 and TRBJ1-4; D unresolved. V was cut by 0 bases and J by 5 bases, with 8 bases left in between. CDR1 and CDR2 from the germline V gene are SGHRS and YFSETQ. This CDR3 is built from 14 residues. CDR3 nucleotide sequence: TGCGCCAGCAGCTTGGTTGGCGGGAATGAAAAACTGTTTTTT. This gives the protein CASSLVGGNEKLFF.

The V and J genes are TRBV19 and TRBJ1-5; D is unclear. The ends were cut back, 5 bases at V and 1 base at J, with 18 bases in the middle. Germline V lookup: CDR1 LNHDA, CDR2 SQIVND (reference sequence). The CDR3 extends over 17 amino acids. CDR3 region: CASSLRPGEGSNQPQHF. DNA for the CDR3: TGTGCCAGTAGTCTGAGGCCCGGGGAGGGAAGCAATCAGCCCCAGCATTTT. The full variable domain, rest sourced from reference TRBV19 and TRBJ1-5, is DGGITQSPKYLFRKEGQNVTLSCEQNLNHDAMYWYRQDPGQGLRLIYYSQIVNDFQKGDIAEGYSVSREKKESFPLTVTSAQKNPTAFYLCASSLRPGEGSNQPQHFGDGTRLSIL.

The CDR3 region is CSVGPGYNSEAFF. In DNA form, the CDR3 reads TGCAGCGTTGGTCCGGGGTACAACTCTGAAGCTTTCTTT. The rearrangement uses TRBV29-1 and TRBJ1-1; no clear D. Trimming shortened V by 4 bases and J by 6 bases, and 15 bases separated the two germline ends. CDR1 SQVTM and CDR2 ANQGSEA come from the germline V gene. This CDR3 is built from 13 residues.

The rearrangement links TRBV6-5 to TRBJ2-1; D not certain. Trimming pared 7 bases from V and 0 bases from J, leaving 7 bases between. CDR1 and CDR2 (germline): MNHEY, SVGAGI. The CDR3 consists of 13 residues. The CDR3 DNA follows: TGTGCCAGCACTCGCGGCTCCTACAATGAGCAGTTCTTC. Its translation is CASTRGSYNEQFF.

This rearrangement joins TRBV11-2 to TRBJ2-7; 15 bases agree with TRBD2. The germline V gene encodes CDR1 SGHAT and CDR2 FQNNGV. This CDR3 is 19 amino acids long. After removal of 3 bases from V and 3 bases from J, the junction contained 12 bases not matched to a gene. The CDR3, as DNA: TGTGCCAGCAGCTTTACCCGGACTAGCGGGAGGGCTTGGTACTACGAGCAGTACTTC. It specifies CASSFTRTSGRAWYYEQYF.